This TCR beta chain comes out of a study of cytomegalovirus exposure and HLA in healthy donors (dated by TCRdb to the late 2010s). Regarding the research as a whole: According to an earlier analysis of 587 of the donors, about 180 million T cells yielded 90 million to 130 million unique TCR beta sequences and less than 300 Gb of sequence data. An early release that covered 500 to 800 HLA-typed donors contained approximately 290 gigabases of sequencing data and around 85 million unique TCR sequences. Among the roughly 400 genotyped donors, around 81% belonged to the genetic ancestry cluster associated with self-reported Caucasian donors. The study aimed to test whether signatures of past pathogen exposure could be identified by cataloging public T cell receptors. The T cell repertoires of around 730 subjects were profiled by immunosequencing and related to cytomegalovirus serostatus. Besides the first cohort of approximately 710 subjects, a separate validation cohort made up of over 95 different subjects was used. To predict cytomegalovirus infection status, the study brought together high-throughput TCR immunosequencing, statistical association of individual TCRs with disease status, and machine learning. A later analysis re-examined previously published TCR beta repertoires from about 670 donors and added high-resolution HLA genotyping to investigate patterns of TCR occurrence. The later analysis used no new phenotypic data to find candidate immune exposures, relying instead on TCR beta sequences and their occurrence across donors. In an earlier analysis of 587 of the donors, high-throughput TCR beta sequencing was used to judge whether each TCR beta V gene segment behaved as functional or pseudogenic. Donor age, sex, ethnicity and CMV serostatus were compiled alongside the repertoire data. Genome-wide SNP genotypes for about 65% of the 666 donors were used in a later genetic analysis, which treated that subset as a discovery cohort. All discovery cohort repertoires had been generated on a single sequencing platform. HLA typing covered class I and class II loci at four-digit resolution. The number of typed donors differed by locus: about 620-640 for A, B, C, DRB1 and DQB1; some 540 for DQA1; approximately 600 for DPA1; and around 470 for DPB1. Five DR-DQ haplotypes were handled as single units for association and clustering because linkage in the cohort was strong. Among roughly 400 genotyped donors of the cohort, an average of around 250,000 unique TCR beta nucleotide sequences was sequenced per donor, of which roughly 18% were non-productive. General study outcomes and caveats: According to a later analysis, TCR association rates differed among HLA loci, with DRB1 alleles showing the most associated TCRs and HLA-C alleles showing the fewest. The classifier was reported to diagnose cytomegalovirus status with high specificity and sensitivity in both the original cohort and the validation cohort. Presence/absence analyses assumed roughly uniform sequencing depth across donors, an assumption that may not hold. When HLA alleles, especially DR and DQ, strongly co-occurred, attributing TCR associations to individual alleles was difficult. The sequencing pipeline was judged likely to have produced a cluster of highly shared sequence variants as a technical artifact. In a later analysis, several top co-occurrence clusters were reported to appear linked to parvovirus B19, influenza, CMV and Epstein-Barr virus. Only TCR beta chains were sequenced in this cohort, and the absence of alpha or paired-chain data limited detectable features. About 15 rarely observed V segments, including chromosome 9 orphons, were excluded from the earlier analysis of approximately 500 of the donors because counts were too low. In an earlier analysis of 450 to 750 of the donors, most TCR beta V segments appeared in productive rearrangements about 90% or about 30% of the time, broadly matching IMGT annotations. Because the 87-base-pair reads could not distinguish some IMGT-functional V segments, including TRBV6-2 and TRBV6-3, those segments were excluded. Compared with equally common non-associated chains, HLA-associated TCR beta chains in a later analysis were more clonally expanded and had lower generation probabilities. A later genetic analysis reported fewer N-insertions in productive TCRs among donors in an Asian-associated ancestry cluster than the 666-donor mean. For the cohort, immune exposure information was limited to CMV serostatus. V-gene and J-gene trimming of TCR beta chains was associated with a missense DCLRE1C variant in a later genetic analysis, and the association was replicated in an independent cohort. It was suggested by the authors that the approach could potentially be generalized to other disease states and immunological phenotypes. Three of the identified cytomegalovirus-associated TCR beta chains were confirmed in vitro to be specific for cytomegalovirus antigens. Most TCR sequences were seen in very few donors, while some public TCRs were found in many individuals. Specific HLA alleles were associated with more than 15,000 TCR beta sequences at a false discovery rate of 0.05 in a later analysis. According to a later analysis, most CMV-associated TCR beta chains appeared to be HLA-restricted, and the HLA associations seemed to be driven largely by CMV exposure. Linkage disequilibrium might explain the correlated functional status among segregating V segments, but an unknown experimental factor could not be excluded. Because some donors lacked HLA typing at each locus, the association tests relied only on the typed subset. A further reported finding was that TCR beta sequences accurately predicted the HLA-A and HLA-B alleles for most subjects in the first cohort. A total of about 180 TCR beta chains were listed by the study as associated with cytomegalovirus.

The library came from the immunoSEQ multiplex PCR assay. A mixture of 60 forward primers for TCR Vbeta segments and 13 reverse primers for TCR Jbeta segments was used in the multiplex PCR. A multiplex PCR assay on genomic DNA amplified the CDR3 region of rearranged TCR beta genes. The Illumina HiSeq System was used to sequence the amplified TCR beta libraries as 87-base-pair reads. On the study's bioinformatics: Across the 700 or so repertoires, a later analysis counted 80 million or so unique TCR beta chains, 9.5 million to 13 million of which were shared by at least two donors. A nearest-neighbor algorithm error-corrected the raw reads and collapsed the reads into unique sequences, merging closely related sequences to remove PCR and sequencing errors. CDR3 sequences were aligned to IMGT reference sequences to assign V, D and J gene segments. For a sequence to be retained, a match of at least six nucleotides was required to both a V gene segment and a J gene segment. Rearrangements were classified as productive when the CDR3 lacked stop codons and remained in frame with V and J, and all other rearrangements were classified as non-productive. Following IMGT convention, CDR3 was defined as the stretch from the second conserved V-encoded cysteine to the conserved J-encoded phenylalanine. In an earlier analysis of some 550 of the donors, sequences lacking an unambiguous match to a single V gene segment were excluded. An earlier analysis of a few hundred of the donors called V segments functional above 56.7% productive rearrangements and segregating when the between-donor standard deviation exceeded 5%. A statistical classification framework was developed to diagnose cytomegalovirus status using the catalog of TCR beta chain sequences. In a later analysis, V and J genes were assigned by comparing TCR nucleotide sequences against IMGT/GENE-DB human TR gene sequences. In a later analysis, CDR3 sequences and most-parsimonious VDJ recombination scenarios were assigned using the TCRdist pipeline. In a later analysis, each TCR beta chain was defined by its CDR3 amino acid sequence together with its V-gene family, and reads lacking a unique V-gene family were excluded. To address suspected cross-contamination and a sequencing artifact, a later analysis removed a few hundred highly shared, low-generation-probability nucleotide sequences. A later analysis calculated a clonal expansion index for each public chain from normalized within-repertoire ranks of inferred template counts. In a later analysis, generation probabilities were computed using a VDJ recombination model fitted to out-of-frame rearrangements, and the results were checked against IGoR. A later analysis scored TCR-TCR, TCR-HLA and TCR-CMV co-occurrence with hypergeometric tests, applying a repertoire-size bias correction to TCR pairs. A later analysis estimated false discovery rates by permuting HLA or CMV assignments 20 times. In a later analysis, co-occurring TCRs were grouped with DBSCAN, and TCRdist sequence similarity was added when clustering was performed within HLA-allele-positive subsets. Co-occurrence clustering excluded repertoires with fewer than 30,000 or more than 120,000 public chains, plus five with anomalous nucleotide sharing. Imported from immuneACCESS, the table was reduced by TCRdb to in-frame sequences with V and J called. These copies leave out some clones; in studies compared against another copy, an unresolved V gene accounts for under half, and the cause of the remainder is not known. The V and J calls and clone size come from that table; D and trimming were worked out from the DNA. The sample table on file contains 160,000 or so clones. The ten most abundant clones make up 2.1% of the sample.

From the cysteine up to the phenylalanine, the CDR3 has a length of 13 residues. This entry keeps only the CDR3 DNA: 39 bases, framed from base 1. From V the trimming removes 10 bases and from J it removes 8 bases, while the gene matches leave 13 bases of the junction unaccounted for. CDR1 is given as MDHEN and CDR2 as SYDVKM, both from the germline V gene. The cohort consisted of 670 or so healthy bone marrow donors. Cohort members were all nominally healthy when sampled, although unrecorded immune exposures were likely present. The donor was CMV seronegative and was included in the group of 352 seronegative cohort members. Every donor gave a peripheral blood sample, and the peripheral blood mononuclear cells from that sample were used for TCR beta sequencing. Genomic DNA extraction from the blood cell samples was performed with the Qiagen DNeasy Blood Extraction Kit. On this clone: Its antigen remains undetermined.

The TCR sequence derives from a man aged 25 to 45 in good health and CMV-seronegative. Sequencing input: PBMCs. The receptor chain draws on TRBV28 and TRBJ1-2, with TRBD1 identical over 7 junction bases. The sequenced DNA: TGTGCCACCCTCCCGACAGGGAGAGGAGGCTACACCTTC. It specifies CATLPTGRGGYTF.